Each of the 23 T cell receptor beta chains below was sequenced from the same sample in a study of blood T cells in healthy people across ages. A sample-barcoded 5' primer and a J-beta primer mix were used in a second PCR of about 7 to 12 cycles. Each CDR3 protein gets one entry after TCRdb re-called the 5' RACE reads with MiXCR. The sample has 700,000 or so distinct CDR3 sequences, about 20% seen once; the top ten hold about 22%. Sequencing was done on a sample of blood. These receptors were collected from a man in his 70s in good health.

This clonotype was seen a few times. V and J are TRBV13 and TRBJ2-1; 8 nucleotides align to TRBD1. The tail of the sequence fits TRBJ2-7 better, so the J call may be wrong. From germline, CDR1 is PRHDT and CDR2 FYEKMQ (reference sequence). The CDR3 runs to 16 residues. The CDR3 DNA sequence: TGTGCCAGCAGCTCTAACCCTGGGACAGGAGCCTACGAGCAGTACTTC. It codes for CASSSNPGTGAYEQYF.

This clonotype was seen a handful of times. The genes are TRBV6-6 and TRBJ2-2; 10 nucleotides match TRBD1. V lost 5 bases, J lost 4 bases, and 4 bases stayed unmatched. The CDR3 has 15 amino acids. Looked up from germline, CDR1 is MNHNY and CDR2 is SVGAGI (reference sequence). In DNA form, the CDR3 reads TGTGCCAGCAGTGCCGGGACAGGGGTCACCGGGGAGCTGTTTTTT. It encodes CASSAGTGVTGELFF.

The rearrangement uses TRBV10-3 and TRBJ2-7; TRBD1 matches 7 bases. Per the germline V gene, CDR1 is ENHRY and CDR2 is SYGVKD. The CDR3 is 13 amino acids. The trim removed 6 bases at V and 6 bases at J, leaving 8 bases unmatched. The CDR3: CAIRKQGTGEQYF. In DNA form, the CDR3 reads TGTGCCATCAGGAAACAGGGGACGGGCGAGCAGTACTTC.

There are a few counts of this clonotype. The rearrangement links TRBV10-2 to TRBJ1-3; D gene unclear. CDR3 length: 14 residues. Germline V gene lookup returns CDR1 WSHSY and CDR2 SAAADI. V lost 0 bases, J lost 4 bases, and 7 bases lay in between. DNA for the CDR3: TGCGCCAGCAGTGAGTCGCTCGGCGGAAACACCATATATTTT. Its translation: CASSESLGGNTIYF.

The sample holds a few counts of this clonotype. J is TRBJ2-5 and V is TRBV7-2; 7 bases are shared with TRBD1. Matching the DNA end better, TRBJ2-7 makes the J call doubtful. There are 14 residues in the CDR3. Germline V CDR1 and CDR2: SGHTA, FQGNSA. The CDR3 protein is CASSDAGTAYEQYF. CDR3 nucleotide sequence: TGTGCCAGCAGCGACGCCGGGACAGCCTACGAGCAGTACTTC.

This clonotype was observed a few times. Here the CDR3 reads CGGRTFSGNTIYF. The CDR3 DNA sequence: TGCGGGGGCAGGACCTTCTCTGGAAACACCATATATTTT. The V and J genes are TRBV29-1 and TRBJ1-3, with a weak D call TRBD1 (6 bases). The CDR3 is made up of 13 amino acids. CDR1 is SQVTM and CDR2 is ANQGSEA in the germline V gene.

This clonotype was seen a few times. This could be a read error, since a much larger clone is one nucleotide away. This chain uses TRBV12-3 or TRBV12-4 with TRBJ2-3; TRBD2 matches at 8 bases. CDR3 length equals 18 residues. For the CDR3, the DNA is TGTGCCAGCAGTCCATACCCCCTGGGTAGCGGGACTGGGGATACGGAGTATTTT. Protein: CASSPYPLGSGTGDTEYF.

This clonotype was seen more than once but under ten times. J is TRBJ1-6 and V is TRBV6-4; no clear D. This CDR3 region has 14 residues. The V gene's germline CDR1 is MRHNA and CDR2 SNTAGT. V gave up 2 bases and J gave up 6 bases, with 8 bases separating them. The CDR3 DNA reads TGTGCCAGCAGTGACCAGATTCTTAATTCACCCCTCCACTTT. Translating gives CASSDQILNSPLHF.

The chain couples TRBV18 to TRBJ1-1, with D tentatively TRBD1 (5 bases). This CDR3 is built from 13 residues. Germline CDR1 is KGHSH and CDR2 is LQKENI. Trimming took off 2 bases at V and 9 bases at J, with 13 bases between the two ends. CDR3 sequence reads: CASSPGTKDKAFF. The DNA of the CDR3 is TGTGCCAGCTCACCAGGGACCAAGGATAAAGCTTTCTTT.

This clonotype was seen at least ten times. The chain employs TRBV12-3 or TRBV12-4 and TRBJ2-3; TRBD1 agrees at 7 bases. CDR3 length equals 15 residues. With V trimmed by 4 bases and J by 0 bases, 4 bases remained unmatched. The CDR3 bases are TGTGCCAGCAGTTCGACAGGGCTTAGCACAGATACGCAGTATTTT. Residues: CASSSTGLSTDTQYF.

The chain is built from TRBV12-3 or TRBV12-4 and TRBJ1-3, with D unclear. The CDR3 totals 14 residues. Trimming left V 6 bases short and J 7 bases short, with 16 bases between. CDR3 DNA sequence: TGTGCCAGCAGGATACCCGGGGTCACGAACACCATATATTTT. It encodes CASRIPGVTNTIYF.

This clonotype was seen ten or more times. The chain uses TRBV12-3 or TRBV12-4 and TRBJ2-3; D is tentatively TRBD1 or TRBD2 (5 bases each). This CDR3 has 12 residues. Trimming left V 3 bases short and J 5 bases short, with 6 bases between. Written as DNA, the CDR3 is TGTGCCAGCAGTTTTGGGGGAGATACGCAGTATTTT. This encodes CASSFGGDTQYF.

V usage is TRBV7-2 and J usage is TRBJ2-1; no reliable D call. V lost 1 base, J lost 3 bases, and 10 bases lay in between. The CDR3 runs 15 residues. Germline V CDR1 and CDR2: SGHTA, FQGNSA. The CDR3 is CASSLVGGDYNEQFF. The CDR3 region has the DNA TGTGCCAGCAGCTTAGTTGGTGGTGACTACAATGAGCAGTTCTTC.

CDR3 residues: CASSNLGLAAIGETQYF. The CDR3 nucleotides are TGTGCCAGCAGCAATTTAGGACTAGCGGCCATTGGGGAGACCCAGTACTTC. The chain is built from TRBV7-2 and TRBJ2-5, with 10 bases that match TRBD2. V lost 5 bases, J lost 5 bases, and 14 bases stayed unmatched. This CDR3 is built from 17 residues. CDR1 and CDR2 (germline): SGHTA, FQGNSA. Variable domain in full (rest from reference TRBV7-2 and TRBJ2-5): GAGVSQSPSNKVTEKGKDVELRCDPISGHTALYWYRQSLGQGLEFLIYFQGNSAPDKSGLPSDRFSAERTGGSVSTLTIQRTQQEDSAVYLCASSNLGLAAIGETQYFGPGTRLLVL.

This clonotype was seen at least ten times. CDR3 sequence: CASSPLGNEQFF. The CDR3, as DNA: TGTGCCAGCAGTCCCCTAGGTAATGAGCAGTTCTTC. V is TRBV18 and J is TRBJ2-1; D gene uncertain. CDR1 and CDR2 from the germline V gene are KGHSH and LQKENI. This CDR3 region has 12 residues. Trimming took 8 bases from V and 7 from J, leaving 12 bases between them.

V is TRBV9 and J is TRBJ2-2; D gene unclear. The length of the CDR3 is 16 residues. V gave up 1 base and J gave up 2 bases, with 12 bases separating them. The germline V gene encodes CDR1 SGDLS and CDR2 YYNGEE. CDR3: CASSVIGSRNTGELFF. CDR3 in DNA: TGTGCCAGCAGCGTAATCGGCTCCCGCAACACCGGGGAGCTGTTTTTT.

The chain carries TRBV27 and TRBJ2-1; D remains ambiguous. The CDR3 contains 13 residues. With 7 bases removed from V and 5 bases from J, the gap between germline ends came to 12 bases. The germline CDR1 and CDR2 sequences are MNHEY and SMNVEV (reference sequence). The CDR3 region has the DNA TGTGCCAGCAACAGCATACGCAACAATGAGCAGTTCTTC. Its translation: CASNSIRNNEQFF.

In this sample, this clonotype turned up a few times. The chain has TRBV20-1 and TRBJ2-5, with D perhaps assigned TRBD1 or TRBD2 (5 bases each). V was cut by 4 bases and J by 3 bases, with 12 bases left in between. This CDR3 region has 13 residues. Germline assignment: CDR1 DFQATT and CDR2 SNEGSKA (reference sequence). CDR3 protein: CSAIPGTEETQYF. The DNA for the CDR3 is TGCAGTGCTATCCCTGGGACCGAAGAGACCCAGTACTTC.

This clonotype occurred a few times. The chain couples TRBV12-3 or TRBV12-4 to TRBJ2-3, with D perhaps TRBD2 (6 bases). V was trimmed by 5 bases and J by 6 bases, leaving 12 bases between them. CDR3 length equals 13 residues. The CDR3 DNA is TGTGCCAGCAGTGCGGGACCCGTGGATACGCAGTATTTT. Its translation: CASSAGPVDTQYF.

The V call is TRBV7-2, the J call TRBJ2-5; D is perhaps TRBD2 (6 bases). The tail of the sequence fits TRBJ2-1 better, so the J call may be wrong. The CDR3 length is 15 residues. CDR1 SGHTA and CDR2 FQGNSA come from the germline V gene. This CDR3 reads CASSGSGTQQYGQFF. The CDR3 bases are TGTGCCAGCAGCGGCTCCGGGACTCAACAATATGGGCAGTTCTTC.

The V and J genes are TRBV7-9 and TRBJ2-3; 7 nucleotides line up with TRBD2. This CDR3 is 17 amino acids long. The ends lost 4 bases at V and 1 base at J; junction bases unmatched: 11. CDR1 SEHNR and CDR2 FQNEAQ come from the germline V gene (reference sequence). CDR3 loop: CASSSPASGIRTDTQYF. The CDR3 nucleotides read TGTGCCAGCAGCTCGCCGGCAAGCGGGATTCGCACAGATACGCAGTATTTT.

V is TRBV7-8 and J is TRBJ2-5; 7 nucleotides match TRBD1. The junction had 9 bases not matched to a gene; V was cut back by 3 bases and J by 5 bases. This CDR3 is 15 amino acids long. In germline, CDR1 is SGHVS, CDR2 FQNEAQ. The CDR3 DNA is TGTGCCAGCAGCTTGGGGACAGTATTCATGGAGACCCAGTACTTC. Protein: CASSLGTVFMETQYF.

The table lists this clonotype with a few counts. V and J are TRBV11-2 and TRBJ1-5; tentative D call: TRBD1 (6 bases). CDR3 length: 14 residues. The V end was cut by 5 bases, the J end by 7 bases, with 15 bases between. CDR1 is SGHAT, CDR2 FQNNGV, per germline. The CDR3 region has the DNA TGTGCCAGCAGCCTACAGACAGGAGGGCAGCCCCAGCATTTT. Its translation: CASSLQTGGQPQHF.